Below, 23 T cell receptor beta chains from the same sample are listed, as sequenced in a study of blood T cell repertoires in COVID-19. Using immunoSEQ multiplex PCR, the repertoire was profiled, and TCRdb retains in-frame clones only, with some absent. The sample yields some 450,000 clones, 88% seen once. Sequencing input: peripheral blood. Every receptor here comes from a woman aged 45-59 years with COVID-19, enrolled during active disease.

This clone appeared a single time. The V call is TRBV2, the J call TRBJ2-3; tentative D call: TRBD1 (5 bases). Trimming cost V 2 bases and J 6 bases, with 12 bases left between them. Per germline, CDR1 SNHLY and CDR2 FYNNEI. The length of the CDR3 is 14 residues. The CDR3 spells CASSETGPGDTQYF. CDR3 DNA sequence: TGTGCCAGCAGTGAAACAGGCCCCGGGGATACGCAGTATTTT.

This rearrangement joins TRBV19 to TRBJ1-1; weak D call: TRBD1 (5 bases). The V gene's germline CDR1 is LNHDA and CDR2 SQIVND (reference sequence). This CDR3 is 14 amino acids long. Trimming stripped 6 bases from V and 5 bases from J, with 16 bases between. CDR3 residues: CASSSGPQGTEAFF. The DNA of the CDR3 is TGTGCCAGTAGCTCCGGGCCTCAGGGAACTGAAGCTTTCTTT.

This sequence joins TRBV12-3 or TRBV12-4 and TRBJ1-2; TRBD1 is a possible D gene (6 bases). Trimming removed 2 bases from V and 8 bases from J, with 12 bases in between. The CDR3 has 13 residues. CDR3 sequence: CASSLYRDGGYTF. The CDR3, as DNA: TGTGCCAGCAGTTTATACAGGGACGGGGGCTACACCTTC.

As DNA, the CDR3 is TGTGCCAGCAGGATGGAACAGGGGGATCAGCCCCAGCATTTT. This codes for CASRMEQGDQPQHF. This rearrangement joins TRBV2 to TRBJ1-5; the match to TRBD1 covers 8 bases. The junction had 6 bases not matched to a gene; V was cut back by 6 bases and J by 5 bases. The germline V gene has CDR1 SNHLY and CDR2 FYNNEI. The CDR3 has 14 residues.

DNA for the CDR3: TGTGCCAGCAGCTCCAAGGCGGGGGCGGATTACAATGAGCAGTTCTTC. Its translation: CASSSKAGADYNEQFF. The V call is TRBV5-4, the J call TRBJ2-1; the D gene is possibly TRBD2 (7 bases). The CDR3 sequence is 16 residues long. The germline V gene encodes CDR1 SGHNT and CDR2 YYREEE (reference sequence). V was shortened by 3 bases and J by 4 bases, with 17 bases between the two germline ends.

Remarks on this clone: Other DNA sequences in this specimen translate into the identical CDR3. The rearrangement uses TRBV7-3 and TRBJ1-1, with D possibly matching TRBD1 (5 bases). V was pared by 2 bases and J by 1 base, with 8 bases between. The CDR3 length is 14 residues. Germline V lookup: CDR1 SGHTA, CDR2 FQGTGA. This CDR3 reads CASSLQGRNTEAFF. The CDR3 DNA follows: TGTGCCAGCAGCTTACAGGGCAGGAACACTGAAGCTTTCTTT.

The chain links TRBV9 to TRBJ1-2; 9 positions match TRBD1. The CDR3 totals 15 residues. Per germline, CDR1 SGDLS and CDR2 YYNGEE. J gave up 0 bases and V 4 bases, and 4 bases lay outside the gene matches. The CDR3 coding sequence is TGTGCCAGCAGCCCCCGGACAGGGGCTAACTATGGCTACACCTTC. Amino acid sequence: CASSPRTGANYGYTF.

The V gene is TRBV3-1 (or the pseudogene TRBV3-2), the J gene TRBJ1-2, with D possibly being TRBD1 (5 bases). Trimming took off 2 bases at V and 7 bases at J, with 11 bases between the two ends. This CDR3 comprises 13 residues. Looked up from germline, CDR1 is LGHDT and CDR2 is YNNKEL (reference sequence). DNA for the CDR3: TGTGCCAGCAGCCAAAGCAGGGTAGGTGGCTACACCTTC. This encodes CASSQSRVGGYTF.

The gene calls are TRBV7-9 and TRBJ2-1, with D unresolved. CDR3 length: 12 residues. V dropped 4 bases and J dropped 4 bases, with 5 bases sitting between them. CDR1 is SEHNR and CDR2 is FQNEAQ in the germline V gene (reference sequence). The chain's CDR3 is CASSSTYNEQFF. The CDR3, as DNA: TGTGCCAGCAGCTCCACTTACAATGAGCAGTTCTTC.

J is TRBJ1-5 and V is TRBV9; the match to TRBD1 covers 7 bases. The CDR3 is 15 residues long. Unmatched junction bases numbered 8, after V lost 3 bases and J lost 5 bases. CDR1 is SGDLS and CDR2 is YYNGEE in the germline V gene. The CDR3 spells CASSDSGTEDQPQHF. As DNA, the CDR3 is TGTGCCAGCAGCGATTCCGGGACAGAAGATCAGCCCCAGCATTTT.

The chain links TRBV3-1 (or the pseudogene TRBV3-2) to TRBJ2-7; 8 bases agree with TRBD1. The CDR3 extends over 17 amino acids. Trimming removed 3 bases from V and 5 bases from J; junction bases left unmatched: 15. Germline V gives CDR1 LGHDT, CDR2 YNNKEL (reference sequence). CDR3 in DNA: TGTGCCAGCAGCCACGCTGACCCAAGACAGGGGTCCCACGAGCAGTACTTC. It specifies CASSHADPRQGSHEQYF.

CDR3 sequence (DNA): TGTGCCAGCAGCTTCAGCGGGGGGGAATTCGATGAGCAGTTCTTC. Its translation: CASSFSGGEFDEQFF. V is TRBV5-4 and J is TRBJ2-1, with TRBD2 identical over 10 bases. The junction had 7 bases not matched to a gene; V was cut back by 2 bases and J by 8 bases. Germline V lookup: CDR1 SGHNT, CDR2 YYREEE (reference sequence). The CDR3 has 15 residues.

V usage is TRBV10-3 and J usage is TRBJ2-1; D is perhaps TRBD2 (6 bases). The germline gives CDR1 ENHRY, CDR2 SYGVKD. This CDR3 has 15 amino acids. V dropped 10 bases and J dropped 1 base, with 17 bases sitting between them. DNA of the CDR3: TGTGCCACCCAACGGGAAGCGGGTTCCTACAATGAGCAGTTCTTC. Protein product: CATQREAGSYNEQFF.

The genes are TRBV30 and TRBJ1-2, with no clear D. Trimming cost V 0 bases and J 8 bases, with 13 bases left between them. Germline V gives CDR1 GTSNPN, CDR2 SVGIG (reference sequence). The CDR3 covers 13 residues. DNA for the CDR3: TGTGCCTGGAGTGTAAAGACGTCGGGAGGCTACACCTTC. It codes for CAWSVKTSGGYTF.

The V call is TRBV3-1 (or the pseudogene TRBV3-2), the J call TRBJ2-7, with D perhaps matching TRBD1 (5 bases). This CDR3 comprises 13 residues. Germline lookup yields CDR1 LGHDT and CDR2 YNNKEL (reference sequence). V was trimmed by 4 bases and J by 2 bases, leaving 9 bases between them. CDR3 nucleotides: TGTGCCAGCAGCCTACGACAGACCTACGAGCAGTACTTC. Residues: CASSLRQTYEQYF.

This clone was seen only once. The V and J genes are TRBV2 and TRBJ1-4, with TRBD1 matching 8 bases. Germline assignment: CDR1 SNHLY and CDR2 FYNNEI. The J segment lost 2 bases and the V segment lost 6 bases, leaving 5 bases of the junction unmatched. The CDR3 loop spans 15 amino acids. The CDR3 nucleotides are TGTGCCAGCAGCATTAGACAGGGGACTAATGAAAAACTGTTTTTT. It yields the protein CASSIRQGTNEKLFF.

This sequence joins TRBV4-1 and TRBJ1-1; maybe TRBD1 (5 bases). The length of the CDR3 is 13 residues. V lost 11 bases, J lost 0 bases, and 13 bases lay in between. In germline, CDR1 is MGHRA, CDR2 YSYEKL. As DNA, the CDR3 is TGCGCCGGATCGCCAGGGATGAACACTGAAGCTTTCTTT. Translation gives CAGSPGMNTEAFF.

The V call is TRBV30, the J call TRBJ1-4; TRBD1 might be the D (6 bases). The V gene lost 0 bases and the J gene lost 8 bases, with 13 bases spanning the gap. The CDR3 is made up of 14 amino acids. Germline V lookup: CDR1 GTSNPN, CDR2 SVGIG (reference sequence). CDR3 in amino acids: CAWSVGQGLEKLFF. The CDR3 DNA reads as TGTGCCTGGAGTGTAGGTCAGGGGCTAGAAAAACTGTTTTTT.

For the CDR3, the DNA is TGTGCCAGCAGCGTCGGGACTCCTCACACAGATACGCAGTATTTT. As protein: CASSVGTPHTDTQYF. The chain joins TRBV11-3 to TRBJ2-3; TRBD2 might be the D (6 bases). The CDR3 length is 15 residues. Trimming took off 5 bases at V and 2 bases at J, with 14 bases between the two ends. The germline gives CDR1 SGHNT, CDR2 YENEEA.

V gene TRBV30 combines with J gene TRBJ2-7; D is ambiguous. Trimming shortened V by 5 bases and J by 4 bases, and 9 bases separated the two germline ends. Germline lookup yields CDR1 GTSNPN and CDR2 SVGIG (reference sequence). The CDR3 consists of 11 residues. The CDR3 reads CAWGYPYEQYF. The CDR3 DNA reads as TGTGCCTGGGGGTATCCTTACGAGCAGTACTTC.

The chain recombines TRBV11-2 with TRBJ1-3, with D possibly matching TRBD1 (6 bases). Trimming stripped 5 bases from V and 2 bases from J, with 13 bases between. The CDR3 has 15 amino acids. CDR1 and CDR2 from the germline V gene are SGHAT and FQNNGV. CDR3 sequence reads: CASSPTGSAGNTIYF. The CDR3 bases are TGTGCCAGCAGCCCTACAGGGTCGGCTGGAAACACCATATATTTT.

The chain has TRBV2 and TRBJ1-2; no clear D gene. V was trimmed by 1 base and J by 5 bases, leaving 5 bases between them. The CDR3 sequence is 12 residues long. CDR1 is SNHLY, CDR2 FYNNEI, per germline. CDR3 residues: CASSEGEYGYTF. The DNA of the CDR3 is TGTGCCAGCAGTGAAGGGGAGTATGGCTACACCTTC.

This clone occurred a few times. This rearrangement joins TRBV27 to TRBJ2-3; a possible D gene is TRBD1 (6 bases). The V end was cut by 10 bases, the J end by 4 bases, with 18 bases between. Per the germline V gene, CDR1 is MNHEY and CDR2 is SMNVEV (reference sequence). The CDR3 is 14 residues long. The CDR3 DNA sequence: TGTGCCATCAAGCGTGCAGGGGCGGCAGATACGCAGTATTTT. Translation: CAIKRAGAADTQYF.